Below, 32 T cell receptor beta chains from the same sample are listed, as sequenced in a study of beta chain features in type 1 diabetes. Expressed TCRB transcripts were sequenced after all isolated RNA was converted to cDNA. Produced via immunoSEQ multiplex PCR; TCRdb's table is partial and in-frame only. The sample has a few hundred thousand clones, 30% seen once. Source material: naive CD4+ T cells from blood. These TCRs come from a man younger than 35 in good health.

The J gene is TRBJ2-7, the V gene TRBV6-1; D remains unclear. This CDR3 spans 13 amino acids. V shed 2 bases and J shed 0 bases, with 5 bases lying between them. Germline CDR1 is MNHNS and CDR2 is SASEGT. DNA of the CDR3: TGTGCCAGCAGTGAAACGGGCTCCTACGAGCAGTACTTC. Its protein is CASSETGSYEQYF.

The table lists this clone with a few counts. The gene calls are TRBV5-1 and TRBJ2-3; TRBD2 agrees at 9 bases. The CDR3 contains 16 residues. Germline CDR1 SGHRS, CDR2 YFSETQ. V lost 2 bases, J lost 4 bases, and 8 bases stayed unmatched. CDR3 nucleotides: TGCGCCAGCAGCTTAGGCGGGAGGGCCGAGGCAGATACGCAGTATTTT. This sequence encodes CASSLGGRAEADTQYF.

This chain's CDR3 is CASRTVNPLTGELFF. DNA of the CDR3: TGTGCCAGCAGGACAGTGAACCCGTTAACCGGGGAGCTGTTTTTT. The chain combines TRBV2 with TRBJ2-2; possible D gene TRBD1, 5 bases. The germline V gene has CDR1 SNHLY and CDR2 FYNNEI. V shed 6 bases and J shed 5 bases, with 16 bases lying between them. This CDR3 has 15 residues.

This clone was detected a few times. V gene TRBV5-4 combines with J gene TRBJ1-1, with 7 positions matching TRBD1. The ends lost 4 bases at V and 6 bases at J; junction bases unmatched: 12. CDR3 length equals 15 residues. Germline CDR1 SGHNT, CDR2 YYREEE (reference sequence). The CDR3, as DNA: TGTGCCAGCAGCACCCCGACAGGGATCAGGGCTGAAGCTTTCTTT. This codes for CASSTPTGIRAEAFF.

The rearrangement joins TRBV5-1 to TRBJ2-3; TRBD2 might be the D (5 bases). The CDR3 runs 15 residues. Trimming cost V 2 bases and J 4 bases, with 14 bases left between them. Per the germline V gene, CDR1 is SGHRS and CDR2 is YFSETQ. The CDR3 loop reads CASSLIGESSDTQYF. As DNA, the CDR3 is TGCGCCAGCAGCTTAATCGGGGAAAGCTCAGATACGCAGTATTTT. Full variable domain (outside the CDR3, taken from reference TRBV5-1 and TRBJ2-3): KAGVTQTPRYLIKTRGQQVTLSCSPISGHRSVSWYQQTPGQGLQFLFEYFSETQRNKGNFPGRFSGRQFSNSRSEMNVSTLELGDSALYLCASSLIGESSDTQYFGPGTRLTVL.

This clone turned up a few times. The chain combines TRBV18 with TRBJ2-7; D is ambiguous. From germline, CDR1 is KGHSH and CDR2 LQKENI. This CDR3 is 15 amino acids long. Between the trimmed V and J ends, which lost 0 bases and 0 bases, there was a span of 9 bases. The CDR3 DNA reads as TGTGCCAGCTCACCACCAGGGCTCCTCTCCTACGAGCAGTACTTC. Its protein is CASSPPGLLSYEQYF.

The chain employs TRBV29-1 and TRBJ1-1; no definite D call. The CDR3 has 13 amino acids. Germline CDR1 reads SQVTM; CDR2 reads ANQGSEA. V was trimmed by 0 bases and J by 0 bases, leaving 5 bases between them. The CDR3 coding sequence is TGCAGCGTTGAAGATCCGGTGAACACTGAAGCTTTCTTT. Translation: CSVEDPVNTEAFF. Complete variable domain (other parts from reference TRBV29-1 and TRBJ1-1): SAVISQKPSRDICQRGTSLTIQCQVDSQVTMMFWYRQQPGQSLTLIATANQGSEATYESGFVIDKFPISRPNLTFSTLTVSNMSPEDSSIYLCSVEDPVNTEAFFGQGTRLTVV.

The rearrangement links TRBV7-2 to TRBJ2-5, with 8 bases identical to TRBD2. Germline V lookup: CDR1 SGHTA, CDR2 FQGNSA. V was clipped by 2 bases and J by 3 bases; unmatched bases: 8. The CDR3 runs 16 residues. CDR3 residues: CASSLLGSGIKETQYF. CDR3 DNA: TGTGCCAGCAGCTTATTGGGTAGCGGGATTAAAGAGACCCAGTACTTC.

This clone appeared a few times. This chain connects TRBV10-3 to TRBJ2-1; TRBD2 matches 12 bases. The CDR3 is made up of 13 amino acids. Germline CDR1 ENHRY, CDR2 SYGVKD. J gave up 8 bases and V 9 bases, and 5 bases lay outside the gene matches. The CDR3 nucleotides read TGTGCCATTACTAGCGGGAGGCTGGATGAGCAGTTCTTC. Translating gives CAITSGRLDEQFF.

This clone was observed a handful of times. This chain uses TRBV5-4 with TRBJ2-3; unclear D gene. The CDR3 runs 13 residues. The germline V and J ends were trimmed by 4 bases and 0 bases, with 6 bases remaining between them. Germline V gene data show CDR1 as SGHNT and CDR2 as YYREEE (reference sequence). The CDR3: CASSRPSTDTQYF. CDR3 sequence (DNA): TGTGCCAGCAGCCGACCGAGCACAGATACGCAGTATTTT.

V usage is TRBV9 and J usage is TRBJ2-1, with a tentative D call TRBD2 (5 bases). V was shortened by 3 bases and J by 7 bases, with 14 bases between the two germline ends. Per the germline V gene, CDR1 is SGDLS and CDR2 is YYNGEE. CDR3 length: 14 amino acids. In DNA form, the CDR3 reads TGTGCCAGCAGCGGGACTGCGGGCGGGAATGAGCAGTTCTTC. The encoded protein is CASSGTAGGNEQFF.

CDR3 DNA sequence: TGTGCCAGCAGCGTAGATTCCCGCGGTGAGCAGTTCTTC. Its protein product is CASSVDSRGEQFF. This chain connects TRBV9 to TRBJ2-1, with D uncertain. The length of the CDR3 is 13 residues. Trimming removed 0 bases from V and 9 bases from J, with 10 bases in between. CDR1 is SGDLS, CDR2 YYNGEE, per germline.

For the CDR3, the DNA is TGTGCCAGCAGCCCCAGCGGGGGAAGCTCCTACAATGAGCAGTTCTTC. Protein sequence: CASSPSGGSSYNEQFF. J is TRBJ2-1 and V is TRBV7-6; the match to TRBD2 covers 8 bases. The CDR3 consists of 16 residues. After removal of 5 bases from V and 0 bases from J, the junction contained 6 bases not matched to a gene. Germline V CDR1 and CDR2: SGHVS, FNYEAQ.

Only a few counts were recorded for this clone. The sample carries other DNA sequences with the same CDR3. The genes are TRBV20-1 and TRBJ2-7, with TRBD1 as a possible D gene (5 bases). Germline assignment: CDR1 DFQATT and CDR2 SNEGSKA (reference sequence). This CDR3 is built from 11 residues. The germline V and J ends were trimmed by 6 bases and 3 bases, with 9 bases remaining between them. The CDR3 reads CSASDSYEQYF. In DNA, the CDR3 is TGCAGTGCCAGCGACAGCTACGAGCAGTACTTC.

The rearrangement links TRBV4-1 to TRBJ2-3, with 7 bases aligning to TRBD1. The ends lost 4 bases at V and 7 bases at J; junction bases unmatched: 11. Germline CDR1 is MGHRA and CDR2 is YSYEKL. CDR3 size: 15 residues. The DNA of the CDR3 is TGCGCCAGCAGCCCCCGTGAACAGGGGCTAAATACGCAGTATTTT. Its protein product is CASSPREQGLNTQYF.

This chain links TRBV27 with TRBJ1-1; D gene uncertain. V was trimmed by 2 bases and J by 1 base, leaving 14 bases between them. The CDR3 is 16 amino acids. Germline-derived CDR1 and CDR2 are MNHEY and SMNVEV (reference sequence). DNA of the CDR3: TGTGCCAGCAGTTTAAGCGGGAGGGTTGGGAACACTGAAGCTTTCTTT. As protein: CASSLSGRVGNTEAFF.

This chain connects TRBV7-2 to TRBJ2-7, with D possibly TRBD2 on 5 matching bases. V was pared by 1 base and J by 0 bases, with 19 bases between. Germline lookup yields CDR1 SGHTA and CDR2 FQGNSA. The CDR3 consists of 18 residues. In nucleotides, the CDR3 is TGTGCCAGCAGCTTAGTTAGGTCTAGCCTACAGAGCTCCTACGAGCAGTACTTC. It yields the protein CASSLVRSSLQSSYEQYF.

V gene TRBV29-1 combines with J gene TRBJ1-1; D perhaps matches TRBD1 (5 bases). Germline V gives CDR1 SQVTM, CDR2 ANQGSEA. Trimming took 2 bases from V and 6 from J, leaving 10 bases between them. The CDR3 covers 12 residues. The CDR3 DNA reads TGCAGCGTTGAATCCGGGGGGTCTGAAGCTTTCTTT. Its translation is CSVESGGSEAFF.

The genes are TRBV10-3 and TRBJ2-1; 12 bases align to TRBD2. Germline assignment: CDR1 ENHRY and CDR2 SYGVKD. CDR3 length: 17 residues. The trim removed 7 bases at V and 3 bases at J, leaving 10 bases unmatched. The CDR3 nucleotides read TGTGCCATCAAGGGACCGACTAGCGGGAGTTACTACAATGAGCAGTTCTTC. Amino acid sequence: CAIKGPTSGSYYNEQFF.

On this clone: Other DNA sequences of this sample code for an identical CDR3. The CDR3 coding sequence is TGTGCCAGCAGCGTAGGTCCCAACACCGGGGAGCTGTTTTTT. This encodes CASSVGPNTGELFF. The J gene is TRBJ2-2, the V gene TRBV9; D is unresolved. The CDR3 has 14 residues. Trimming pared 0 bases from V and 2 bases from J, leaving 5 bases between. Per germline, CDR1 SGDLS and CDR2 YYNGEE.

This chain connects TRBV29-1 to TRBJ1-4, with D perhaps matching TRBD1 (6 bases). The CDR3 contains 14 residues. Germline CDR1 SQVTM, CDR2 ANQGSEA. With 5 bases removed from V and 6 bases from J, the gap between germline ends came to 16 bases. The CDR3, as DNA: TGCAGCGTTTACACGACGGGGGGCGATGAAAAACTGTTTTTT. It is translated as CSVYTTGGDEKLFF.

The rearrangement links TRBV10-3 to TRBJ2-7; 7 bases match TRBD2. Germline V CDR1 and CDR2: ENHRY, SYGVKD. The junction had 12 bases not matched to a gene; V was cut back by 3 bases and J by 7 bases. This CDR3 spans 15 amino acids. The CDR3 loop is CAISEPASGLGEQYF. The CDR3 DNA reads as TGTGCCATCAGTGAACCGGCTAGCGGTCTAGGGGAGCAGTACTTC.

This chain joins TRBV5-4 and TRBJ2-2, with 8 bases lining up with TRBD1. CDR1 and CDR2 (germline): SGHNT, YYREEE (reference sequence). Trimming cost V 3 bases and J 2 bases; bases outside gene matches: 6. The CDR3 has 16 amino acids. This chain's CDR3 is CASSSRGHFNTGELFF. The CDR3 DNA is TGTGCCAGCAGCTCCAGGGGGCACTTCAACACCGGGGAGCTGTTTTTT.

V and J are TRBV15 and TRBJ2-1, with 10 bases lining up with TRBD2. Germline trimming cut 1 base from V and 1 base from J; bases unmatched to any gene: 4. Looked up from germline, CDR1 is LNHNV and CDR2 is YYDKDF (reference sequence). The CDR3 runs to 17 residues. The CDR3 is CATSRGASGSSYNEQFF. CDR3 nucleotides: TGTGCCACCAGCAGAGGGGCTAGCGGGAGTTCCTACAATGAGCAGTTCTTC.

This clone came up once. The gene calls are TRBV18 and TRBJ2-7, with 13 positions matching TRBD2. Trimming took 3 bases from V and 6 from J; bases not matched to a gene: 8. CDR3 length: 16 residues. Germline V gene sequence: CDR1 KGHSH, CDR2 LQKENI. The CDR3 region has the DNA TGTGCCAGCTCACCGCCGTCGGGACTAGCGGGACGCGAGCAGTACTTC. Its protein product is CASSPPSGLAGREQYF.

The chain couples TRBV5-1 to TRBJ2-7; unclear D gene. Germline V CDR1 and CDR2: SGHRS, YFSETQ. V was clipped by 4 bases and J by 2 bases, with 13 bases between them. CDR3 length equals 14 residues. The CDR3 sequence is CASSTGVYPYEQYF. DNA for the CDR3: TGCGCCAGCAGCACTGGAGTTTACCCCTACGAGCAGTACTTC. Filled out from reference TRBV5-1 and TRBJ2-7, the complete variable domain reads KAGVTQTPRYLIKTRGQQVTLSCSPISGHRSVSWYQQTPGQGLQFLFEYFSETQRNKGNFPGRFSGRQFSNSRSEMNVSTLELGDSALYLCASSTGVYPYEQYFGPGTRLTVT.

This clone was seen more than once but under ten times. V gene TRBV30 combines with J gene TRBJ2-1; possibly TRBD1 for D (6 bases). Per the germline V gene, CDR1 is GTSNPN and CDR2 is SVGIG (reference sequence). The ends were cut back, 2 bases at V and 11 bases at J, with 13 bases in the middle. This CDR3 has 12 amino acids. The CDR3: CAWSRAGAKQFF. CDR3 bases: TGTGCCTGGAGTCGGGCAGGGGCGAAGCAGTTCTTC.

This clone showed up just a few times. The chain uses TRBV5-4 and TRBJ2-3; 8 bases are shared with TRBD2. The CDR3 runs to 14 residues. V trimming: 4 bases; J trimming: 8 bases; junction bases outside the gene matches: 9. The germline V gene has CDR1 SGHNT and CDR2 YYREEE (reference sequence). This chain's CDR3 is CASSPVTSVGTQYF. CDR3 nucleotide sequence: TGTGCCAGCAGCCCTGTGACTAGCGTTGGTACGCAGTATTTT.

The rearrangement uses TRBV2 and TRBJ2-5; D not resolved. Trimming took off 7 bases at V and 5 bases at J, with 8 bases between the two ends. Looked up from germline, CDR1 is SNHLY and CDR2 is FYNNEI. The CDR3 is made up of 11 amino acids. DNA of the CDR3: TGTGCCAGCAAAACAGACGAGACCCAGTACTTC. It yields the protein CASKTDETQYF.

The chain is built from TRBV28 and TRBJ2-1; TRBD2 matches 12 bases. The CDR3 sequence is 15 residues long. Germline trimming cut 4 bases from V and 8 bases from J; bases unmatched to any gene: 6. From germline, CDR1 is MDHEN and CDR2 SYDVKM. CDR3 in DNA: TGTGCCAGCAGTTCGACTAGCGGGAGAGGGGATGAGCAGTTCTTC. The encoded protein is CASSSTSGRGDEQFF.

V is TRBV13 and J is TRBJ1-1, with TRBD1 matching over 9 bases. The V gene end was trimmed by 1 base and the J gene end by 4 bases; junction bases not matched to a gene: 7. In germline, CDR1 is PRHDT, CDR2 FYEKMQ (reference sequence). CDR3 size: 16 residues. The CDR3: CASSLDRGRDFTEAFF. The CDR3 region has the DNA TGTGCCAGCAGCTTAGACAGGGGGCGCGATTTCACTGAAGCTTTCTTT.

This clone occurred once. V gene TRBV5-6 combines with J gene TRBJ2-3; 8 bases fit TRBD1. Per the germline V gene, CDR1 is SGHDT and CDR2 is YYEEEE. The CDR3 is made up of 17 amino acids. The V gene end was trimmed by 2 bases and the J gene end by 3 bases; junction bases not matched to a gene: 11. In DNA, the CDR3 is TGTGCCAGCAGCTTCTTTGATCGACAGGGGAGTACAGATACGCAGTATTTT. As protein: CASSFFDRQGSTDTQYF.